One and the same sample provided the 8 T cell receptor beta chains below, sequenced in a study of T cells after yellow fever vaccination. Each CDR3 protein gets one entry after TCRdb re-called the 5' RACE reads with MiXCR. Counted here are hundreds of thousands of distinct CDR3 sequences, more than 8.5% occurring once; the ten biggest clones make up about 20%. The specimen comprised PBMCs, sampled on the day of the first yellow fever vaccination. The receptors here all came from a man younger than 30 who received the YFV17D yellow fever vaccine.

This chain connects TRBV6-2 or TRBV6-3 to TRBJ2-1, with 10 bases that match TRBD2. V lost 4 bases, J lost 3 bases, and 27 bases stayed unmatched. Germline CDR1 MNHEY, CDR2 SVGEGT. CDR3 size: 23 residues. CDR3 loop: CASSSPNSPLAGRLLSYYNEQFF. CDR3 bases: TGTGCCAGCAGTTCCCCTAATTCCCCACTAGCGGGGCGCCTCCTTTCCTACTACAATGAGCAGTTCTTC.

This clonotype was seen more than once but under ten times. This chain links TRBV10-3 with TRBJ1-3, with D perhaps TRBD1 (5 bases). CDR3 size: 15 residues. V shed 7 bases and J shed 0 bases, with 13 bases lying between them. CDR1 ENHRY and CDR2 SYGVKD come from the germline V gene. In DNA, the CDR3 is TGTGCCATCACCCTCCAGGGAGTCTCTGGAAACACCATATATTTT. Its protein product is CAITLQGVSGNTIYF.

This clonotype came up a few times. The chain employs TRBV6-2 or TRBV6-3 and TRBJ1-2, with D hard to call. The CDR3 sequence is 15 residues long. Trimming left V 6 bases short and J 2 bases short, with 16 bases between. Per germline, CDR1 MNHEY and CDR2 SVGEGT. CDR3 nucleotides: TGTGCCAGCAGCAAAAAAGTCGACGGAAACTATGGCTACACCTTC. Its translation: CASSKKVDGNYGYTF.

The chain employs TRBV3-1 and TRBJ2-3; TRBD2 might be the D (5 bases). CDR1 and CDR2 from the germline V gene are LGHDT and YNNKEL (reference sequence). The CDR3 is made up of 16 amino acids. Between the trimmed V and J ends, which lost 0 bases and 1 base, there was a span of 11 bases. The CDR3 loop reads CASSQEIGVGTDTQYF. DNA of the CDR3: TGTGCCAGCAGCCAAGAGATCGGGGTGGGCACAGATACGCAGTATTTT.

This clonotype was seen a handful of times. The chain joins TRBV6-2 or TRBV6-3 to TRBJ1-2; no definite D call. Trimming removed 3 bases from V and 4 bases from J, with 12 bases in between. CDR1 and CDR2 from the germline V gene are MNHEY and SVGEGT. This CDR3 has 14 amino acids. The CDR3 DNA sequence: TGTGCCAGCAGTTATTCGATACAGACCTATGGCTACACCTTC. Translating gives CASSYSIQTYGYTF.

This clonotype turned up a few times. This rearrangement joins TRBV20-1 to TRBJ2-5; D is perhaps TRBD2 (5 bases). The germline V gene has CDR1 DFQATT and CDR2 SNEGSKA (reference sequence). Trimming cost V 0 bases and J 5 bases, with 10 bases left between them. This CDR3 region has 13 residues. This CDR3 reads CSARDRGLETQYF. The CDR3 DNA reads as TGCAGTGCTAGAGATCGGGGTTTGGAGACCCAGTACTTC.

This chain uses TRBV6-6 with TRBJ1-5; D is unclear. Germline CDR1 is MNHNY and CDR2 is SVGAGI (reference sequence). This CDR3 contains 12 residues. With 2 bases removed from V and 7 bases from J, the gap between germline ends came to 6 bases. CDR3 bases: TGTGCCAGCAGTTACACAGACCAGCCCCAGCATTTT. Encoded protein: CASSYTDQPQHF.

This chain joins TRBV7-8 and TRBJ2-5; the match to TRBD2 covers 7 bases. This CDR3 contains 14 residues. V shed 10 bases and J 3 bases; nucleotides not matched to a gene: 11. The germline V gene has CDR1 SGHVS and CDR2 FQNEAQ. This CDR3 reads CAMGPGGIEETQYF. The CDR3 DNA is TGTGCCATGGGCCCGGGGGGAATAGAAGAGACCCAGTACTTC.